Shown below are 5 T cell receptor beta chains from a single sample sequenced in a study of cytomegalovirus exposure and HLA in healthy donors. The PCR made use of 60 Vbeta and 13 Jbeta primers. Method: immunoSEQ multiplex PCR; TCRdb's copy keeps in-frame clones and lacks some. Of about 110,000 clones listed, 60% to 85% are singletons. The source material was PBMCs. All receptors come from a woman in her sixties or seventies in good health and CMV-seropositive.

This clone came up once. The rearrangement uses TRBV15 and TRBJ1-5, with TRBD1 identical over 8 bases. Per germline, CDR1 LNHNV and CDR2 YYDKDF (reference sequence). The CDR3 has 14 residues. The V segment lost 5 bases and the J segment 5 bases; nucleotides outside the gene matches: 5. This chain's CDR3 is CATSYRQGHQPQHF. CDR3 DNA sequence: TGTGCCACCAGCTACCGACAGGGGCATCAGCCCCAGCATTTT.

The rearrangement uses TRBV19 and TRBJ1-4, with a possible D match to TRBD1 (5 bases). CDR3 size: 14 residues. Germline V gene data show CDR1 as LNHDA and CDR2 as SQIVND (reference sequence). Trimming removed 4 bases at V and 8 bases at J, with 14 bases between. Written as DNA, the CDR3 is TGTGCCAGTAGTAACGGCAGGGTCTGGGAAAAACTGTTTTTT. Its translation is CASSNGRVWEKLFF.

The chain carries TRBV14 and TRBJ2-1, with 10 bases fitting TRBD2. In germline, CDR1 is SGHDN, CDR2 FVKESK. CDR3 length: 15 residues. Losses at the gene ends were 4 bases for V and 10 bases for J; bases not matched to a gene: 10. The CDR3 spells CASSPGLAAYSEQFF. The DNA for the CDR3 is TGTGCCAGCAGCCCAGGACTAGCGGCCTACAGCGAGCAGTTCTTC.

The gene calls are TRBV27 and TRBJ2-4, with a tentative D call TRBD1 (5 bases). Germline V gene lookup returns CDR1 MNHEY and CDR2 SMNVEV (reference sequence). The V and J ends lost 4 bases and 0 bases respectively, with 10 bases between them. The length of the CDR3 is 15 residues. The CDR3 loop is CASSSNRIAKNIQYF. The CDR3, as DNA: TGTGCCAGCAGTTCAAACAGGATAGCCAAAAACATTCAGTACTTC.

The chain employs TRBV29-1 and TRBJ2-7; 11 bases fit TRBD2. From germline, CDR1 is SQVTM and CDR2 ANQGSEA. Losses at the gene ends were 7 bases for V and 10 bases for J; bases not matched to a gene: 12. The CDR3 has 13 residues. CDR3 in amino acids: CSARGQLAGEQYF. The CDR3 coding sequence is TGCAGCGCCCGGGGCCAACTAGCGGGAGAACAGTACTTC.